Each of the 23 T cell receptor beta chains below was sequenced from the same sample in a study of T-cell reconstitution after alpha-beta-depleted transplantation in children. Preparation of the TCRbeta library involved a method that used unique molecular identifiers. In TCRdb, the PCR reads were re-called with MiXCR into one record per CDR3 protein. In the table there are a few hundred thousand distinct CDR3 sequences, 10% to 15% of which are singletons. The material sequenced was PBMCs, mostly from graft donor cells, taken 360 days after TCRalphabeta/CD19-depleted stem cell transplant. These receptors originate from a male patient younger than 18 who had a stem cell transplant for acute myeloid leukemia, so the T cells may come from the graft donor.

This clonotype was observed at least ten times. V usage is TRBV28 and J usage is TRBJ2-2; the D is unclear. Germline CDR1 MDHEN, CDR2 SYDVKM. Trimming removed 3 bases at V and 6 bases at J, with 5 bases between. This CDR3 is 12 amino acids long. CDR3 protein: CASSLDAGELFF. In DNA, the CDR3 is TGTGCCAGCAGTTTGGATGCCGGGGAGCTGTTTTTT.

The gene calls are TRBV6-4 and TRBJ2-2; 12 nucleotides match TRBD2. The V gene's germline CDR1 is MRHNA and CDR2 SNTAGT. Unmatched junction bases numbered 8, after V lost 0 bases and J lost 0 bases. The CDR3 is 20 residues long. The CDR3 nucleotides read TGTGCCAGCAGTGACTCGCCGGGACTAGCGGGTTTAGCGAACACCGGGGAGCTGTTTTTT. Translated: CASSDSPGLAGLANTGELFF.

The chain couples TRBV5-1 to TRBJ2-7, with TRBD2 as a possible D gene (6 bases). The CDR3 runs to 17 residues. Per germline, CDR1 SGHRS and CDR2 YFSETQ. With 0 bases removed from V and 3 bases from J, the gap between germline ends came to 19 bases. CDR3 in DNA: TGCGCCAGCAGCTTGGTGGCAGGTAGCGGACCATTCTACGAGCAGTACTTC. Its protein product is CASSLVAGSGPFYEQYF.

This clonotype was found a few times. The J gene is TRBJ2-7, the V gene TRBV29-1; D tentatively reads TRBD1 or TRBD2 (5 bases each). V lost 5 bases and J 4 bases, leaving 15 bases between the germline ends. Looked up from germline, CDR1 is SQVTM and CDR2 is ANQGSEA. This CDR3 has 13 residues. The CDR3 sequence is CSVRGPVPYEQYF. The CDR3 DNA sequence: TGCAGCGTTCGGGGACCGGTCCCGTACGAGCAGTACTTC.

This clonotype was found many times. V usage is TRBV27 and J usage is TRBJ1-1; TRBD1 might be the D (6 bases). Germline CDR1 is MNHEY and CDR2 is SMNVEV (reference sequence). This CDR3 has 13 residues. The V and J ends lost 9 bases and 1 base respectively, with 12 bases between them. CDR3 nucleotides: TGTGCCAGTCGGGGGACACAGAACACTGAAGCTTTCTTT. Its protein is CASRGTQNTEAFF.

The sample holds a few counts of this clonotype. V usage is TRBV9 and J usage is TRBJ2-2, with D possibly TRBD2 on 7 matching bases. Germline V gene sequence: CDR1 SGDLS, CDR2 YYNGEE. The CDR3 runs 15 residues. V was cut by 6 bases and J by 3 bases, with 15 bases left in between. Written as DNA, the CDR3 is TGTGCCAGCACGTCGCGGGGGCGCGACACCGGGGAGCTGTTTTTT. Translation gives CASTSRGRDTGELFF.

Only a few counts were recorded for this clonotype. The chain is built from TRBV27 and TRBJ2-5; 9 bases match TRBD1. Germline V gives CDR1 MNHEY, CDR2 SMNVEV (reference sequence). V was pared by 0 bases and J by 5 bases, with 7 bases of the junction left unmatched. This CDR3 is 16 amino acids long. The CDR3 loop reads CASSLSPQGAGETQYF. The DNA for the CDR3 is TGTGCCAGCAGTTTATCGCCACAGGGGGCAGGGGAGACCCAGTACTTC.

This chain connects TRBV7-2 to TRBJ2-6; 7 bases map to TRBD1. The CDR3 sequence is 17 residues long. Trimming cost V 1 base and J 0 bases; bases outside gene matches: 3. Germline CDR1 is SGHTA and CDR2 is FQGNSA. The CDR3 spells CASSLGQGHSGANVLTF. The CDR3 region has the DNA TGTGCCAGCAGCTTAGGACAGGGACACTCTGGGGCCAACGTCCTGACTTTC.

The chain combines TRBV20-1 with TRBJ2-7; TRBD2 is a possible D gene (6 bases). V was clipped by 5 bases and J by 2 bases, with 25 bases between them. The CDR3 runs to 17 residues. The germline gives CDR1 DFQATT, CDR2 SNEGSKA (reference sequence). The CDR3 sequence: CSAPSLTGGRGPYEQYF. In nucleotides, the CDR3 is TGCAGTGCTCCTTCCTTAACGGGTGGGCGGGGTCCCTACGAGCAGTACTTC.

This clonotype has a handful of counts. The chain employs TRBV7-2 and TRBJ2-7, with 8 bases lining up with TRBD2. Per germline, CDR1 SGHTA and CDR2 FQGNSA. The CDR3 has 17 residues. J gave up 1 base and V 4 bases, and 12 bases lay outside the gene matches. The CDR3 protein is CASSSPGLAGNSYEQYF. The CDR3 DNA follows: TGTGCCAGCAGCTCCCCAGGCCTAGCGGGTAATTCCTACGAGCAGTACTTC. Variable domain in full (rest from reference TRBV7-2 and TRBJ2-7): GAGVSQSPSNKVTEKGKDVELRCDPISGHTALYWYRQSLGQGLEFLIYFQGNSAPDKSGLPSDRFSAERTGGSVSTLTIQRTQQEDSAVYLCASSSPGLAGNSYEQYFGPGTRLTVT.

This clonotype was picked up a small number of times. The V and J genes are TRBV4-3 and TRBJ1-1; TRBD1 might be the D (5 bases). V shed 0 bases and J shed 2 bases, with 10 bases lying between them. This CDR3 has 15 residues. CDR1 LGHNA and CDR2 YSLEER come from the germline V gene. The CDR3 coding sequence is TGCGCCAGCAGCCAAGAAGTCAGGGCTAACACTGAAGCTTTCTTT. It specifies CASSQEVRANTEAFF.

The genes are TRBV7-8 and TRBJ2-2, with D uncertain. The CDR3 loop spans 15 amino acids. Germline-derived CDR1 and CDR2 are SGHVS and FQNEAQ. The V and J ends lost 2 bases and 3 bases respectively, with 10 bases between them. CDR3 residues: CASSLRRLDTGELFF. CDR3 bases: TGTGCCAGCAGCTTACGTAGGTTGGACACCGGGGAGCTGTTTTTT.

The table lists this clonotype with a few counts. V is TRBV15 and J is TRBJ2-7; 12 nucleotides agree with TRBD2. V lost 0 bases, J lost 7 bases, and 7 bases stayed unmatched. This CDR3 comprises 16 residues. Germline V gene sequence: CDR1 LNHNV, CDR2 YYDKDF (reference sequence). The CDR3 protein is CATSRDRLAGAREQYF. CDR3 bases: TGTGCCACCAGCAGAGATCGACTAGCGGGAGCGAGGGAGCAGTACTTC.

This clonotype has just a few counts. The rearrangement joins TRBV4-3 to TRBJ1-6; D is uncertain. Trimming took off 7 bases at V and 6 bases at J, with 16 bases between the two ends. This CDR3 has 15 amino acids. CDR1 is LGHNA and CDR2 is YSLEER in the germline V gene. The CDR3 DNA sequence: TGCGCCAGCACGTTGGGCCAAAGAAGTAATTCACCCCTCCACTTT. Encoded protein: CASTLGQRSNSPLHF.

The chain is built from TRBV5-1 and TRBJ1-4; 7 nucleotides agree with TRBD1. The CDR3 runs 14 residues. The V and J ends lost 4 bases and 4 bases, in that order; junction bases with no gene match: 4. In germline, CDR1 is SGHRS, CDR2 YFSETQ. Written as DNA, the CDR3 is TGCGCCAGCAGCCCAGGGGGAAGTAATGAAAAACTGTTTTTT. Residues: CASSPGGSNEKLFF.

The rearrangement uses TRBV20-1 and TRBJ2-7, with 9 bases fitting TRBD2. This CDR3 has 18 amino acids. Germline V gene data show CDR1 as DFQATT and CDR2 as SNEGSKA (reference sequence). V lost 5 bases and J lost 3; bases outside the gene matches: 20. CDR3 DNA: TGCAGTGCTTTAGTCGGCAGGGGAGTCGGAGCGGGAGGCTACGAGCAGTACTTC. It specifies CSALVGRGVGAGGYEQYF.

The genes are TRBV20-1 and TRBJ1-5, with unresolved D. CDR1 is DFQATT, CDR2 SNEGSKA, per germline (reference sequence). Deletions cut 3 bases from V and 0 bases from J, with 12 bases between. The length of the CDR3 is 15 residues. The CDR3 DNA reads as TGCAGTGCTAGCCGCGGCGTGGGTAGCAATCAGCCCCAGCATTTT. This translates into CSASRGVGSNQPQHF.

This clonotype has ten or more counts. The chain combines TRBV29-1 with TRBJ1-1; maybe TRBD1 (5 bases). The germline V and J ends were trimmed by 2 bases and 8 bases, with 15 bases remaining between them. Germline lookup yields CDR1 SQVTM and CDR2 ANQGSEA. CDR3 length: 13 amino acids. The CDR3 spells CSVERGWTAEAFF. CDR3 DNA: TGCAGCGTTGAAAGGGGATGGACGGCAGAAGCTTTCTTT.

This clonotype was seen more than once but under ten times. The chain carries TRBV24-1 and TRBJ2-7; tentatively, D is TRBD1 (5 bases). The ends were cut back, 5 bases at V and 0 bases at J, with 13 bases in the middle. The CDR3 totals 15 residues. Germline V gene lookup returns CDR1 KGHDR and CDR2 SFDVKD. CDR3 region: CATSVGQGYSYEQYF. CDR3 nucleotides: TGTGCCACCAGTGTGGGCCAGGGTTACTCCTACGAGCAGTACTTC.

The chain couples TRBV11-2 to TRBJ2-5; D may correspond to TRBD1 or TRBD2 (5 bases each). Germline lookup yields CDR1 SGHAT and CDR2 FQNNGV. The CDR3 covers 14 residues. Trimming removed 6 bases from V and 7 bases from J, with 18 bases in between. For the CDR3, the DNA is TGTGCCAGCAGAGGGACGGTAGGCGAGAGGACCCAGTACTTC. Translation gives CASRGTVGERTQYF. The full variable domain, completed using reference TRBV11-2 and TRBJ2-5, is EAGVAQSPRYKIIEKRQSVAFWCNPISGHATLYWYQQILGQGPKLLIQFQNNGVVDDSQLPKDRFSAERLKGVDSTLKIQPAKLEDSAVYLCASRGTVGERTQYFGPGTRLLVL.

This chain connects TRBV28 to TRBJ1-4, with D possibly being TRBD1 (5 bases). The ends were cut back, 3 bases at V and 10 bases at J, with 9 bases in the middle. Germline V gene lookup returns CDR1 MDHEN and CDR2 SYDVKM. This CDR3 has 12 residues. CDR3 region: CASSFQGRKLFF. The CDR3 bases are TGTGCCAGCAGTTTTCAGGGTCGAAAACTGTTTTTT.

In this sample, this clonotype turned up many times. V and J are TRBV28 and TRBJ2-1; no definite D call. This CDR3 spans 17 amino acids. Trimming left V 3 bases short and J 8 bases short, with 23 bases between. The germline CDR1 and CDR2 sequences are MDHEN and SYDVKM. The CDR3 spells CASSLPKGDNFWDEQFF. The CDR3, as DNA: TGTGCCAGCAGTTTGCCAAAAGGAGACAACTTTTGGGATGAGCAGTTCTTC.

V and J are TRBV30 and TRBJ2-2, with unresolved D. CDR3 length: 14 residues. The germline V gene has CDR1 GTSNPN and CDR2 SVGIG (reference sequence). The V gene lost 0 bases and the J gene lost 0 bases, with 5 bases spanning the gap. This chain's CDR3 is CAWSVQSNTGELFF. The DNA of the CDR3 is TGTGCCTGGAGTGTACAATCGAACACCGGGGAGCTGTTTTTT.